These 14 T cell receptor beta chains share one sample of origin, sequenced in a study of T cell repertoires in cytomegalovirus infection. TCRdb redid the calling of the reads with MiXCR, one entry per CDR3 protein. The table lists a few hundred thousand distinct CDR3 sequences, 25% to 35% of them singletons. Antigen specificity for these receptors is unknown. The sample was cultured PBMCs, taken from culture after CMV antigen stimulation. These receptors were collected from a human donor in good health (CMV status not recorded). Some clones in this sample may be carry-over from other donors' samples.

This clonotype showed up many times. The chain has TRBV7-2 and TRBJ2-5; D might be TRBD2 (5 bases). This CDR3 is built from 14 residues. V lost 3 bases and J 3 bases, leaving 11 bases between the germline ends. Germline-derived CDR1 and CDR2 are SGHTA and FQGNSA. Written as DNA, the CDR3 is TGTGCCAGCAGCTTGACTAACCATAAAGAGACCCAGTACTTC. Protein: CASSLTNHKETQYF.

This chain links TRBV11-2 with TRBJ2-1; 9 nucleotides match TRBD1. Germline-derived CDR1 and CDR2 are SGHAT and FQNNGV. V was clipped by 4 bases and J by 4 bases; unmatched bases: 8. CDR3 size: 16 residues. CDR3 sequence reads: CASSSIPGQGYNEQFF. CDR3 in DNA: TGTGCCAGCAGCTCAATTCCGGGACAGGGTTACAATGAGCAGTTCTTC. Looking up the rest from reference TRBV11-2 and TRBJ2-1 gives the full variable domain: EAGVAQSPRYKIIEKRQSVAFWCNPISGHATLYWYQQILGQGPKLLIQFQNNGVVDDSQLPKDRFSAERLKGVDSTLKIQPAKLEDSAVYLCASSSIPGQGYNEQFFGPGTRLTVL.

This clonotype showed up many times. This chain joins TRBV7-2 and TRBJ1-6, with 8 bases identical to TRBD1. The germline V gene has CDR1 SGHTA and CDR2 FQGNSA. J was trimmed by 9 bases and V by 5 bases; bases with no gene match: 9. The CDR3 has 15 amino acids. Here the CDR3 DNA reads TGTGCCAGCAGCACCGGACAGGGAAGAGGTTCACCCCTCCACTTT. This encodes CASSTGQGRGSPLHF.

The gene calls are TRBV9 and TRBJ1-1, with D possibly being TRBD1 (6 bases). The CDR3 runs 16 residues. The V end was cut by 5 bases, the J end by 0 bases, with 17 bases between. The germline V gene has CDR1 SGDLS and CDR2 YYNGEE. The CDR3 region has the DNA TGTGCCAGCAGTTCCTCAGCGGGGGCTGTGAACACTGAAGCTTTCTTT. Its protein is CASSSSAGAVNTEAFF.

For the CDR3, the DNA is TGTGCCAGCAGCTTGCTGGCCCAAGAGACCCAGTACTTC. Encoded protein: CASSLLAQETQYF. The rearrangement joins TRBV5-4 to TRBJ2-5; D is unclear. The CDR3 totals 13 residues. Germline CDR1 is SGHNT and CDR2 is YYREEE (reference sequence). Between the trimmed V and J ends, which lost 1 base and 1 base, there was a span of 5 bases. Full variable domain (rest looked up from reference TRBV5-4 and TRBJ2-5): ETGVTQSPTHLIKTRGQQVTLRCSSQSGHNTVSWYQQALGQGPQFIFQYYREEENGRGNFPPRFSGLQFPNYSSELNVNALELDDSALYLCASSLLAQETQYFGPGTRLLVL.

This chain connects TRBV5-1 to TRBJ2-3; 10 nucleotides agree with TRBD2. The V gene's germline CDR1 is SGHRS and CDR2 YFSETQ. The CDR3 covers 18 residues. Trimming at V came to 0 bases and at J to 2 bases, leaving 9 bases not matched to a gene. The CDR3 region has the DNA TGCGCCAGCAGCTTGGCCCCTAGCGGGAGCCCTCCCACAGATACGCAGTATTTT. This translates into CASSLAPSGSPPTDTQYF.

Concerning this clonotype: A single base separates this from a much larger clone, so it may be a read error. The CDR3 protein is CASRPSAAHGYTF. CDR3 coding DNA: TGTGCCAGCAGACCCTCAGCCGCTCATGGCTACACCTTC. The chain uses TRBV28 and TRBJ1-2; D is uncertain. The CDR3 is 13 amino acids. V was shortened by 6 bases and J by 6 bases, with 14 bases between the two germline ends. In germline, CDR1 is MDHEN, CDR2 SYDVKM.

The chain carries TRBV7-9 and TRBJ2-3, with D uncertain. Trimming stripped 5 bases from V and 4 bases from J, with 16 bases between. Germline CDR1 SEHNR, CDR2 FQNEAQ (reference sequence). The CDR3 extends over 15 amino acids. The CDR3 DNA follows: TGTGCCAGCAGCCCCGATCTAATGAGCGCAGATACGCAGTATTTT. This sequence encodes CASSPDLMSADTQYF.

This clonotype showed up just a few times. The chain has TRBV11-2 and TRBJ2-2, with TRBD1 matching over 10 bases. The CDR3 totals 14 residues. Germline V gene lookup returns CDR1 SGHAT and CDR2 FQNNGV. The J segment lost 7 bases and the V segment lost 5 bases, leaving 4 bases of the junction unmatched. CDR3 amino acids: CASSPGQGIGELFF. For the CDR3, the DNA is TGTGCCAGCAGCCCGGGACAGGGGATCGGGGAGCTGTTTTTT. The entire variable domain, with the rest obtained from reference TRBV11-2 and TRBJ2-2, is as follows: EAGVAQSPRYKIIEKRQSVAFWCNPISGHATLYWYQQILGQGPKLLIQFQNNGVVDDSQLPKDRFSAERLKGVDSTLKIQPAKLEDSAVYLCASSPGQGIGELFFGEGSRLTVL.

This clonotype was recorded at least ten times. V gene TRBV7-3 combines with J gene TRBJ2-5; 9 bases align to TRBD1. CDR1 is SGHTA and CDR2 is FQGTGA in the germline V gene. The CDR3 loop spans 14 amino acids. The J segment lost 3 bases and the V segment lost 4 bases, leaving 3 bases of the junction unmatched. CDR3: CASSSGQGEETQYF. CDR3 coding DNA: TGTGCCAGCAGCTCGGGACAGGGAGAAGAGACCCAGTACTTC.

The chain has TRBV4-3 and TRBJ2-2, with TRBD1 matching 9 bases. The CDR3 contains 16 residues. Trimming at V came to 0 bases and at J to 12 bases, leaving 11 bases not matched to a gene. Germline V gives CDR1 LGHNA, CDR2 YSLEER. The CDR3 region has the DNA TGCGCCAGCAGCCAAGACCGGGACAGGGTATTAAGGAAGCTGTTTTTT. Translated, it gives CASSQDRDRVLRKLFF.

The chain carries TRBV7-2 and TRBJ2-1, with D tentatively TRBD1 or TRBD2 (5 bases each). The CDR3 consists of 16 residues. Germline V gives CDR1 SGHTA, CDR2 FQGNSA. V lost 2 bases and J lost 2, with 13 bases in between. Here the CDR3 DNA reads TGTGCCAGCAGCTTAACCGGGACGGACCCCTACAATGAGCAGTTCTTC. It yields the protein CASSLTGTDPYNEQFF.

The chain uses TRBV11-2 and TRBJ1-4, with 10 bases identical to TRBD1. The CDR3 contains 14 residues. In germline, CDR1 is SGHAT, CDR2 FQNNGV. With V trimmed by 5 bases and J by 8 bases, 5 bases remained unmatched. The chain's CDR3 is CASSRGQGDEKLFF. The CDR3 nucleotides are TGTGCCAGCAGCCGAGGACAGGGGGACGAAAAACTGTTTTTT.

This clonotype was recorded at least ten times. The chain recombines TRBV7-2 with TRBJ2-5; TRBD1 matches at 10 bases. V was clipped by 3 bases and J by 3 bases; unmatched bases: 4. The germline V gene has CDR1 SGHTA and CDR2 FQGNSA. The CDR3 length is 15 residues. The CDR3 bases are TGTGCCAGCAGCTTCCCGGGACAGGGGAAAGAGACCCAGTACTTC. Its translation: CASSFPGQGKETQYF.